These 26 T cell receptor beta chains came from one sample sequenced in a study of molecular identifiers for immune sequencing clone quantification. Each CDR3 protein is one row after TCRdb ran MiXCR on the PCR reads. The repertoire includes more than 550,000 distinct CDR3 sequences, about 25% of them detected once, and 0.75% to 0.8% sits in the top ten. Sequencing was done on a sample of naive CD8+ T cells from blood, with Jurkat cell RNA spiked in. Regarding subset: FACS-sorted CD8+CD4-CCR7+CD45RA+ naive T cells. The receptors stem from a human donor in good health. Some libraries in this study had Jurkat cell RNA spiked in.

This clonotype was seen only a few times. CDR3 nucleotide sequence: TGTGCCAGCAGCGTAGAGGGGGGGCGGATCAATGAGCAGTTCTTC. This sequence encodes CASSVEGGRINEQFF. The chain is built from TRBV9 and TRBJ2-1; D perhaps matches TRBD2 (7 bases). Germline loops: CDR1 SGDLS, CDR2 YYNGEE. The CDR3 is made up of 15 amino acids. Between the trimmed V and J ends, which lost 0 bases and 6 bases, there was a span of 13 bases.

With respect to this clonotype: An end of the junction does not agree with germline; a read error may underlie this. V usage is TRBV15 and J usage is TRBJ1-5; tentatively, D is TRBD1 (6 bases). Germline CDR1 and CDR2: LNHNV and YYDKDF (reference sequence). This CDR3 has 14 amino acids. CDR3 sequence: CATTGGRSNQPQRF. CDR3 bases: TGTGCCACCACCGGGGGCAGAAGCAATCAGCCCCAGCGTTTT.

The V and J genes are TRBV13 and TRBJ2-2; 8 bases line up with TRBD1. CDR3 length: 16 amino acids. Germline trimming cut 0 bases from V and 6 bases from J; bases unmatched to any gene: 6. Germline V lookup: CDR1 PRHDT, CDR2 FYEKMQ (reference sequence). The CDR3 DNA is TGTGCCAGCAGCTTAGGTTACCAGGGGGCGTCCGGGGAGCTGTTTTTT. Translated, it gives CASSLGYQGASGELFF.

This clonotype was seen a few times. The CDR3 sequence: CASRLSQADTQYF. Here the CDR3 DNA reads TGTGCCAGCAGATTGAGTCAGGCAGATACGCAGTATTTT. The chain carries TRBV27 and TRBJ2-3; the D is unclear. The CDR3 has 13 amino acids. V lost 6 bases, J lost 4 bases, and 11 bases lay in between. The germline CDR1 and CDR2 sequences are MNHEY and SMNVEV (reference sequence).

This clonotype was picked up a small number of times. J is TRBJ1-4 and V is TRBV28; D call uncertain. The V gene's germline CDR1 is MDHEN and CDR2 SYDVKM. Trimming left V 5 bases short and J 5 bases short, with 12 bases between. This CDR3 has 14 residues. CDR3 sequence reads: CASSGFGQNEKLFF. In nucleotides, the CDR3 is TGTGCCAGCAGTGGGTTCGGCCAAAATGAAAAACTGTTTTTT.

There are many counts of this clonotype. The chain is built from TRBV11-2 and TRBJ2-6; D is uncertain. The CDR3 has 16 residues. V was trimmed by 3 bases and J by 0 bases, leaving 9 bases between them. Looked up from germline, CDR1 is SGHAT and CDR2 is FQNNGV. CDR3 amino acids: CASSFAQSSGANVLTF. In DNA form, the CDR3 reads TGTGCCAGCAGCTTTGCGCAAAGCTCTGGGGCCAACGTCCTGACTTTC.

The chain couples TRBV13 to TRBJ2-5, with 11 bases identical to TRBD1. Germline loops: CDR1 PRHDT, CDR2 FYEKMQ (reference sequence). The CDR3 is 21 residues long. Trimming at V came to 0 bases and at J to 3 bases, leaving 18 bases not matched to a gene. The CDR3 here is CASSLGRIGQGADSQKETQYF. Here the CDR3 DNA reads TGTGCCAGCAGCTTAGGCCGTATCGGACAGGGGGCCGACAGCCAAAAAGAGACCCAGTACTTC.

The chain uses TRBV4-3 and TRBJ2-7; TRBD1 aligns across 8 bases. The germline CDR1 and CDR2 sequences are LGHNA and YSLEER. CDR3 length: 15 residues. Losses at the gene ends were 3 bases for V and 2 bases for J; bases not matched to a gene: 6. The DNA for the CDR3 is TGCGCCAGCAGCCAGCACAGGGGGGAAGCCTACGAGCAGTACTTC. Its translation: CASSQHRGEAYEQYF.

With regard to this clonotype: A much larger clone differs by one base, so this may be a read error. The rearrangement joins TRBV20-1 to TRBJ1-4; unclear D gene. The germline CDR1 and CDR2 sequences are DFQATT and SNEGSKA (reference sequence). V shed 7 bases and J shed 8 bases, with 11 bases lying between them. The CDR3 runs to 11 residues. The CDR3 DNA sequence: TGCAGTGGGCTGGAAGGAGAAAAACTGTTTTTT. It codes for CSGLEGEKLFF.

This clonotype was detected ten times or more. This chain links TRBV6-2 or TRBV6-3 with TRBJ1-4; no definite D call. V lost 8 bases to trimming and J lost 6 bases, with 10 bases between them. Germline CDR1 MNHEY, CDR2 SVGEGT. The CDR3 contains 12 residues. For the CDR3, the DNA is TGTGCCAGCGGCGAGGACTATGAAAAACTGTTTTTT. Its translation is CASGEDYEKLFF.

Written as DNA, the CDR3 is TGTGCCAGCAGTCCGTCGGGACTAGCGGGGGACAATGAGCAGTTCTTC. Translating it yields CASSPSGLAGDNEQFF. The chain has TRBV6-6 and TRBJ2-1; 14 bases line up with TRBD2. The CDR3 is 16 residues long. The ends lost 5 bases at V and 5 bases at J; junction bases unmatched: 5. CDR1 and CDR2 (germline): MNHNY, SVGAGI (reference sequence).

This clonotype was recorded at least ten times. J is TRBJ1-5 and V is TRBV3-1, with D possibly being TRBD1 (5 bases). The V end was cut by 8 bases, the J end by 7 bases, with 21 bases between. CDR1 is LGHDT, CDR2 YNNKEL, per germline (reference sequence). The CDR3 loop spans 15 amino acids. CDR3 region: CASGALGGEGQPQHF. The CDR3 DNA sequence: TGTGCCAGCGGGGCTTTGGGGGGTGAAGGGCAGCCCCAGCATTTT. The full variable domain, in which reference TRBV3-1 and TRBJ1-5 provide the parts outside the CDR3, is DTAVSQTPKYLVTQMGNDKSIKCEQNLGHDTMYWYKQDSKKFLKIMFSYNNKELIINETVPNRFSPKSPDKAHLNLHINSLELGDSAVYFCASGALGGEGQPQHFGDGTRLSIL.

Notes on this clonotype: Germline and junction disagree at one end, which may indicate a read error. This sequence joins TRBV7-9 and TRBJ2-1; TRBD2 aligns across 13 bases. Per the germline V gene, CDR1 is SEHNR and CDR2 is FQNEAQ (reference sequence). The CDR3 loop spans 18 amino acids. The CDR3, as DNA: TGTGCCAGCAGCTTAGCGGGACTAGCGGGGTCGCGCTACTATGAGCAGTTCTTC. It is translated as CASSLAGLAGSRYYEQFF.

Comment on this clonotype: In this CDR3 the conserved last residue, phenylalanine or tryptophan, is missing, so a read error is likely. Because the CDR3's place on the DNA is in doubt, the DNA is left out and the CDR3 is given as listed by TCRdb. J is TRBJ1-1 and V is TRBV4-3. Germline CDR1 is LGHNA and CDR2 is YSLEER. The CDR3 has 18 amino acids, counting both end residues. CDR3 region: CASSPEWRGSGQLTEAIY.

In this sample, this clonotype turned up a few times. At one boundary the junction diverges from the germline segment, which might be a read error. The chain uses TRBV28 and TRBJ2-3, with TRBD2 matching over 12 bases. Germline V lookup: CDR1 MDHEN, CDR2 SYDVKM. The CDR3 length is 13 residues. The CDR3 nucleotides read TGTGCCAGCGGACTAGCGGGAATAGATACGCGGTATTTT. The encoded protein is CASGLAGIDTRYF.

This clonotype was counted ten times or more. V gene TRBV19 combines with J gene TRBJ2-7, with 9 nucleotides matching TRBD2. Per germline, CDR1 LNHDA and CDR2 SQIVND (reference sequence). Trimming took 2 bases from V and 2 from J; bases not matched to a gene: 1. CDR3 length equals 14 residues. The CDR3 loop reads CASSITSGPYEQYF. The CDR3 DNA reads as TGTGCCAGTAGTATAACTAGCGGGCCCTACGAGCAGTACTTC. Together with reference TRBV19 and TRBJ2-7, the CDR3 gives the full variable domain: DGGITQSPKYLFRKEGQNVTLSCEQNLNHDAMYWYRQDPGQGLRLIYYSQIVNDFQKGDIAEGYSVSREKKESFPLTVTSAQKNPTAFYLCASSITSGPYEQYFGPGTRLTVT.

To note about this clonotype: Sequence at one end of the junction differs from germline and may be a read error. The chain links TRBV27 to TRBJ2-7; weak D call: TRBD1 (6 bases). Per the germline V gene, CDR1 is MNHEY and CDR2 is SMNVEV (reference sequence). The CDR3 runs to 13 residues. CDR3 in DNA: TGTGCCAGCAGGATACAGGGTTCCTACGAGCTGTACTTC. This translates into CASRIQGSYELYF.

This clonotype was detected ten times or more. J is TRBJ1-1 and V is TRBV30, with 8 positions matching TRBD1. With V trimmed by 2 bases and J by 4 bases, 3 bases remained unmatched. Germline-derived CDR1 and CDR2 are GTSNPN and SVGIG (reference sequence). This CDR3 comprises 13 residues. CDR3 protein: CAWSLTGATEAFF. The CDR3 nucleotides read TGTGCCTGGAGTCTGACAGGGGCCACTGAAGCTTTCTTT.

As DNA, the CDR3 is TGTGCCAGCAGCTCTCAGGGGGCCCAGGGGTATGGCTACACCTTC. Translating it yields CASSSQGAQGYGYTF. V is TRBV13 and J is TRBJ1-2; TRBD1 matches 8 bases. The trim removed 4 bases at V and 5 bases at J, leaving 9 bases unmatched. The germline CDR1 and CDR2 sequences are PRHDT and FYEKMQ (reference sequence). The CDR3 has 15 residues.

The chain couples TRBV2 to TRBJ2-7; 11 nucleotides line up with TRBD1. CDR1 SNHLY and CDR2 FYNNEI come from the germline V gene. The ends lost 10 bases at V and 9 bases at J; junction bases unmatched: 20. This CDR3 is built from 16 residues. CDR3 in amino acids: CATEEGQGVAQGGQYF. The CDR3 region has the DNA TGTGCCACCGAAGAGGGACAGGGGGTAGCCCAAGGGGGGCAGTACTTC.

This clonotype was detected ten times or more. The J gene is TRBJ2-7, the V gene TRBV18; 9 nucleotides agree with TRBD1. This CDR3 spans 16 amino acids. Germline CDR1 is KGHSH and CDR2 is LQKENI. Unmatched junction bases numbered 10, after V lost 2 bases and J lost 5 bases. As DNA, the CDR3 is TGTGCCAGCTCACCATCCCCGGGACAGGGTGAGGACGAGCAGTACTTC. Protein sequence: CASSPSPGQGEDEQYF.

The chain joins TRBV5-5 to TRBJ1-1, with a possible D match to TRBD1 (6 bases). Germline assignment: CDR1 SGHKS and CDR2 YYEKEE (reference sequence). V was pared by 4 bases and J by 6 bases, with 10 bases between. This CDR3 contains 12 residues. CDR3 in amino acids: CASSPTGSEAFF. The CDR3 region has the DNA TGTGCCAGCAGCCCGACAGGTTCTGAAGCTTTCTTT. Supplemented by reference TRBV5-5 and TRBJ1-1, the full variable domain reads DAGVTQSPTHLIKTRGQQVTLRCSPISGHKSVSWYQQVLGQGPQFIFQYYEKEERGRGNFPDRFSARQFPNYSSELNVNALLLGDSALYLCASSPTGSEAFFGQGTRLTVV.

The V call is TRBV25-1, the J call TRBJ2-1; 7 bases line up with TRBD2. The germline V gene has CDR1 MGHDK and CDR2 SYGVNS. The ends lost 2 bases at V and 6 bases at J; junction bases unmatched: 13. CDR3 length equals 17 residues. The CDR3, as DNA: TGTGCCAGCAGTGAACTTGGGATAAGCGGGAAGGCCAATGAGCAGTTCTTC. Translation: CASSELGISGKANEQFF. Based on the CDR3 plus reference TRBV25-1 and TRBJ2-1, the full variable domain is EADIYQTPRYLVIGTGKKITLECSQTMGHDKMYWYQQDPGMELHLIHYSYGVNSTEKGDLSSESTVSRIRTEHFPLTLESARPSHTSQYLCASSELGISGKANEQFFGPGTRLTVL.

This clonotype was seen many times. CDR3 nucleotide sequence: TGCGCCAGCAGCCAAGATCCCACTAGTCCTTTCGACGAGCAGTACTTC. It is translated as CASSQDPTSPFDEQYF. The V gene is TRBV4-3, the J gene TRBJ2-7, with a tentative D call TRBD2 (5 bases). CDR1 and CDR2 (germline): LGHNA, YSLEER. V lost 0 bases and J 5 bases, leaving 17 bases between the germline ends. This CDR3 spans 16 amino acids.

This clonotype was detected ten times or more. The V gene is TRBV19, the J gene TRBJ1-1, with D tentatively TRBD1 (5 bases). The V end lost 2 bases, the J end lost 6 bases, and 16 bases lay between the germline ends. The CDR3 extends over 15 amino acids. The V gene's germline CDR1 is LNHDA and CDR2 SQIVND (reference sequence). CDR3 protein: CASSISRQKGPEAFF. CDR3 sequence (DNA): TGTGCCAGTAGTATATCCAGACAGAAGGGGCCTGAAGCTTTCTTT.

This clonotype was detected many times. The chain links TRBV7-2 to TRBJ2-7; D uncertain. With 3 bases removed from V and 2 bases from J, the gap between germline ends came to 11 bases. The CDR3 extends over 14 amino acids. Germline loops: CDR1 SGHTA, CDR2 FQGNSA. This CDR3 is CASSFSIGPYEQYF. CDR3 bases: TGTGCCAGCAGCTTTAGCATAGGGCCCTACGAGCAGTACTTC.